This entry features one T cell receptor beta chain sequence. Its antigen is not identified. This record comes from a study of cytomegalovirus exposure and HLA in healthy donors. Whole-study results and caveats: There were reportedly fewer N-insertions in an Asian-associated ancestry cluster than the approximately 670-donor mean, in a later analysis.

13 Jbeta primers and 60 Vbeta primers were used for the PCR. Original methodology: In a later analysis, of tens of millions of unique beta chains, roughly 9.9 million appeared in at least two donors. Measured with immunoSEQ multiplex PCR; TCRdb has only the in-frame clones, and not every one. From that table come the V and J calls and clone size; the DNA was used to work out D and trimming. The sample has 84,000 or so clones, around four fifths seen once. CDR1 and CDR2 from the germline V gene are SGHNT and YENEEA. CDR3 length: 14 residues. Trimming removed 1 base at V and 0 bases at J, with 7 bases between.

The chain employs TRBV11-3 and TRBJ2-7; possibly TRBD2 for D (6 bases). Specimen: PBMCs. The clonotype originates from a man aged 25-45 years in good health and CMV-seronegative. The CDR3 DNA is TGTGCCAGCAGCTTAGTCGGGAGCTCCTACGAGCAGTACTTC. Translation gives CASSLVGSSYEQYF. The variable domain in full, completed from reference TRBV11-3 and TRBJ2-7, reads EAGVVQSPRYKIIEKKQPVAFWCNPISGHNTLYWYLQNLGQGPELLIRYENEEAVDDSQLPKDRFSAERLKGVDSTLKIQPAELGDSAVYLCASSLVGSSYEQYFGPGTRLTVT.